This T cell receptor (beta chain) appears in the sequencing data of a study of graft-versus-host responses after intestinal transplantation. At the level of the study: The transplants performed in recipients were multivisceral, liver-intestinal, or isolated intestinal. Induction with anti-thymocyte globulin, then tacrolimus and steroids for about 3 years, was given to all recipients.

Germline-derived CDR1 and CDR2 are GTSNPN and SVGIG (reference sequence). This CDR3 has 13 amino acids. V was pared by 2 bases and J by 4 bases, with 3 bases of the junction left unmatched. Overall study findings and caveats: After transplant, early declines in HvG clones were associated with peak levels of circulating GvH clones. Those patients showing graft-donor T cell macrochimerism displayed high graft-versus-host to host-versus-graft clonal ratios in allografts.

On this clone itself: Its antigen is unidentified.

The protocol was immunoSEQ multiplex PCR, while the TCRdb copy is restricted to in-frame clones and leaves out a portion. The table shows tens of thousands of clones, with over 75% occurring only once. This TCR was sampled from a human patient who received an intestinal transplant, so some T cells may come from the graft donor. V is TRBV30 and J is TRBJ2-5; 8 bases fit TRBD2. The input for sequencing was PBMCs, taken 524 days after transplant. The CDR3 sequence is CAWSSGRGETQYF. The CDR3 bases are TGTGCCTGGAGTAGCGGGAGAGGAGAGACCCAGTACTTC.